A selection of T cell receptor beta chains follows, all from one sample in a study of radiation and T cells in renal cell carcinoma. The method was immunoSEQ multiplex PCR; TCRdb's version includes in-frame clones alone and lacks a portion of them. The table lists around 180,000 clones, about 85% of them singletons, with about 11% in the top ten. Sequencing used blood, obtained from a patient whose treatment included radiotherapy and nephrectomy. These receptors originate from a woman in her forties or fifties with renal cell carcinoma. Each CDR3 is given with its conserved first and last residue. D genes are given only for firm matches. Size tells how often a clone was seen (once, few, many) or the class of an expanded clone, and some rows leave it out.

size: .; J: TRBJ1-5; D: TRBD1; V: TRBV2; CDR3: CASRAGTGNQPQHF; DNA: TGTGCCAGCAGAGCCGGGACAGGGAATCAGCCCCAGCATTTT
size: .; J: TRBJ2-1; D: TRBD1; V: TRBV6-6; CDR3: CASSYLRQGESEQFF; DNA: TGTGCCAGCAGTTACTTACGACAGGGAGAGAGTGAGCAGTTCTTC
size: .; J: TRBJ2-7; D: TRBD2; V: TRBV2; CDR3: CASSDPGLANYEQYF; DNA: TGTGCCAGCAGTGACCCGGGACTAGCGAACTACGAGCAGTACTTC
size: .; J: TRBJ1-1; D: .; V: TRBV5-1; CDR3: CASWSGVDTEAFF; DNA: TGCGCCAGCTGGTCCGGGGTGGACACTGAAGCTTTCTTT
size: .; J: TRBJ2-1; D: TRBD2; V: TRBV18; CDR3: CASSPIAGGLYNEQFF; DNA: TGTGCCAGCTCACCAATAGCGGGGGGGTTGTACAATGAGCAGTTCTTC
size: once; J: TRBJ1-5; D: .; V: TRBV19; CDR3: CASSTITVGNQPQHF; DNA: TGTGCCAGTAGTACGATTACGGTAGGGAATCAGCCCCAGCATTTT
size: .; J: TRBJ2-2; D: .; V: TRBV4-2; CDR3: CASSRWTGEAGELFF; DNA: TGTGCCAGCAGCAGGTGGACGGGTGAGGCCGGGGAGCTGTTTTTT
size: few; J: TRBJ2-3; D: .; V: TRBV19; CDR3: CATAGHGSTDTQYF; DNA: TGTGCCACCGCGGGGCATGGTAGCACAGATACGCAGTATTTT
size: .; J: TRBJ2-7; D: TRBD1; V: TRBV5-1; CDR3: CASSLGVGTGEFIDEQYF; DNA: TGCGCCAGCAGCTTGGGGGTGGGGACAGGGGAATTTATCGACGAGCAGTACTTC
size: .; J: TRBJ1-1; D: .; V: TRBV7-9; CDR3: CASSLRTFKAFF; DNA: TGTGCCAGCAGCTTACGGACGTTCAAAGCTTTCTTT
size: .; J: TRBJ1-4; D: TRBD1; V: TRBV5-6; CDR3: CASSRVGTGGEKLFF; DNA: TGTGCCAGCAGCAGAGTTGGGACAGGTGGTGAAAAACTGTTTTTT
size: .; J: TRBJ2-1; D: TRBD2; V: TRBV6-1; CDR3: CASSEDVTSQFEQFF; DNA: TGTGCCAGCAGTGAAGACGTGACTAGCCAATTCGAGCAGTTCTTC
size: .; J: TRBJ1-4; D: TRBD1; V: TRBV7-2; CDR3: CASSGQGLGEKLFF; DNA: TGTGCCAGCAGCGGACAGGGGTTGGGTGAAAAACTGTTTTTT
size: .; J: TRBJ1-5; D: .; V: TRBV30; CDR3: CAWSKVDTLYSNQPQHF; DNA: TGTGCCTGGAGTAAGGTCGACACGCTTTATAGCAATCAGCCCCAGCATTTT
size: .; J: TRBJ1-3; D: .; V: TRBV5-1; CDR3: CASSLGVNSGNTIYF; DNA: TGCGCCAGCAGCTTGGGTGTAAACTCTGGAAACACCATATATTTT
size: .; J: TRBJ2-2; D: TRBD1; V: TRBV13; CDR3: CASSLGQVNTGELFF; DNA: TGTGCCAGCAGCCTGGGACAGGTCAACACCGGGGAGCTGTTTTTT
size: .; J: TRBJ2-3; D: .; V: TRBV9; CDR3: CASSVAGASTDTQYF; DNA: TGTGCCAGCAGCGTAGCGGGGGCTAGCACAGATACGCAGTATTTT
size: .; J: TRBJ2-2; D: .; V: TRBV9; CDR3: CASSAERADTGELFF; DNA: TGTGCCAGCAGCGCCGAGCGGGCTGACACCGGGGAGCTGTTTTTT
size: .; J: TRBJ2-4; D: .; V: TRBV14; CDR3: CASSQWDAKNIQYF; DNA: TGTGCCAGCAGCCAGTGGGATGCCAAAAACATTCAGTACTTC
size: .; J: TRBJ1-2; D: .; V: TRBV6-1; CDR3: CASSAIGLEANYGYTF; DNA: TGTGCCAGCAGTGCAATAGGACTGGAAGCTAACTATGGCTACACCTTC
size: .; J: TRBJ2-4; D: TRBD2; V: TRBV7-2; CDR3: CASSLGSGGIKNIQYF; DNA: TGTGCCAGCAGCTTAGGTAGCGGGGGGATAAAAAACATTCAGTACTTC
size: .; J: TRBJ2-7; D: TRBD1; V: TRBV27; CDR3: CASSFGQGPYEQYF; DNA: TGTGCCAGCAGTTTTGGACAGGGCCCCTACGAGCAGTACTTC
size: once; J: TRBJ1-1; D: .; V: TRBV7-2; CDR3: CASSLDRYTEAFF; DNA: TGTGCCAGCAGCTTAGACAGGTACACTGAAGCTTTCTTT
size: once; J: TRBJ2-1; D: TRBD1; V: TRBV5-6; CDR3: CASSLSLTGLFFEQFF; DNA: TGTGCCAGCAGCTTGTCTCTGACAGGGCTTTTCTTTGAGCAGTTCTTC
size: .; J: TRBJ2-3; D: .; V: TRBV2; CDR3: CASSRTGRTHTDTQYF; DNA: TGTGCCAGCAGTCGAACGGGACGGACACACACAGATACGCAGTATTTT
size: few; J: TRBJ1-5; D: .; V: TRBV7-3; CDR3: CASSLIGVNQPQHF; DNA: TGTGCCAGCAGCTTAATCGGGGTCAATCAGCCCCAGCATTTT
size: .; J: TRBJ1-2; D: .; V: TRBV9; CDR3: CASSGDWGGYGYTF; DNA: TGTGCCAGCAGCGGAGATTGGGGTGGCTATGGCTACACCTTC
size: .; J: TRBJ2-5; D: .; V: TRBV4-2; CDR3: CASSQDQLAAGAQETQYF; DNA: TGTGCCAGCAGCCAAGATCAGTTGGCCGCTGGGGCACAAGAGACCCAGTACTTC
size: .; J: TRBJ1-2; D: .; V: TRBV30; CDR3: CAWSRGPVCTF; DNA: TGTGCCTGGAGTCGTGGTCCCGTTTGCACCTTC
size: .; J: TRBJ1-2; D: .; V: TRBV5-1; CDR3: CASSLDGADFDYGYTF; DNA: TGCGCCAGCAGCTTGGATGGTGCCGATTTCGACTATGGCTACACCTTC
size: .; J: TRBJ1-1; D: .; V: TRBV7-3; CDR3: CASSWDSPTEAFF; DNA: TGTGCCAGCAGCTGGGATAGTCCCACTGAAGCTTTCTTT
size: few; J: TRBJ2-1; D: TRBD1; V: TRBV6-1; CDR3: CASSPTGDLSNEQFF; DNA: TGTGCCAGCAGTCCCACAGGGGATTTATCGAATGAGCAGTTCTTC
size: .; J: TRBJ2-3; D: TRBD1; V: TRBV7-2; CDR3: CASSPGTASDTQYF; DNA: TGTGCCAGCAGCCCCGGGACAGCCTCAGATACGCAGTATTTT
size: .; J: TRBJ2-7; D: .; V: TRBV7-9; CDR3: CASSSQGYEQYF; DNA: TGTGCCAGCAGCTCTCAGGGGTACGAGCAGTACTTC
size: .; J: TRBJ1-1; D: .; V: TRBV7-3; CDR3: CASSLYASSNTEAFF; DNA: TGTGCCAGCAGCTTATACGCCAGCTCGAACACTGAAGCTTTCTTT
size: .; J: TRBJ2-1; D: TRBD2; V: TRBV2; CDR3: CASSELQLAGGRNEQFF; DNA: TGTGCCAGCAGTGAACTCCAGCTAGCGGGGGGGCGAAATGAGCAGTTCTTC
size: .; J: TRBJ2-7; D: .; V: TRBV7-3; CDR3: CASSAGPFTYEQYF; DNA: TGTGCCAGCAGCGCGGGGCCCTTTACCTACGAGCAGTACTTC
size: .; J: TRBJ1-1; D: .; V: TRBV7-3; CDR3: CASSFGNTEAFF; DNA: TGTGCCAGCAGCTTCGGGAACACTGAAGCTTTCTTT
size: .; J: TRBJ2-3; D: TRBD2; V: TRBV29-1; CDR3: CSVAGGSGGADTQYF; DNA: TGCAGCGTCGCAGGGGGTAGCGGGGGGGCAGATACGCAGTATTTT
size: .; J: TRBJ1-2; D: TRBD1; V: TRBV6-5; CDR3: CASSYGQGTYGYTF; DNA: TGTGCCAGCAGTTACGGACAGGGGACATATGGCTACACCTTC
size: .; J: TRBJ2-2; D: TRBD1; V: TRBV6-5; CDR3: CASSYRTGANGELFF; DNA: TGTGCCAGCAGTTACCGGACAGGGGCAAACGGGGAGCTGTTTTTT
size: .; J: TRBJ2-1; D: .; V: TRBV9; CDR3: CASSVAMYDEQFF; DNA: TGTGCCAGCAGCGTAGCAATGTACGATGAGCAGTTCTTC
size: .; J: TRBJ2-2; D: .; V: TRBV6-6; CDR3: CASRTGGAGELFF; DNA: TGTGCCAGCAGAACAGGGGGGGCCGGGGAGCTGTTTTTT
size: .; J: TRBJ2-1; D: TRBD2; V: TRBV6-4; CDR3: CATRSSGNNEQFF; DNA: TGTGCCACCCGCTCTAGCGGGAACAATGAGCAGTTCTTC
size: .; J: TRBJ2-1; D: TRBD2; V: TRBV6-6; CDR3: CASTGLADEQFF; DNA: TGTGCCAGCACGGGACTAGCGGATGAGCAGTTCTTC
size: few; J: TRBJ1-6; D: .; V: TRBV4-2; CDR3: CASSLSGAQTPLHF; DNA: TGTGCCAGCAGCCTATCGGGGGCCCAAACACCCCTCCACTTT
size: .; J: TRBJ1-2; D: .; V: TRBV5-1; CDR3: CASSLDGDPGYGYTF; DNA: TGCGCCAGCAGCTTGGACGGGGATCCTGGCTATGGCTACACCTTC
size: medium-sized; J: TRBJ1-2; D: .; V: TRBV7-9; CDR3: CASSLVQRISNYGYTF; DNA: TGTGCCAGCAGCTTGGTCCAGAGGATAAGTAACTATGGCTACACCTTC
size: .; J: TRBJ2-1; D: TRBD1; V: TRBV2; CDR3: CASSNLQGAYEQFF; DNA: TGTGCCAGCAGCAACCTACAGGGGGCCTATGAGCAGTTCTTC
size: .; J: TRBJ1-5; D: .; V: TRBV19; CDR3: CASSSGARPQHF; DNA: TGTGCCAGTTCTTCTGGGGCCCGGCCCCAGCATTTT
size: .; J: TRBJ2-3; D: .; V: TRBV7-8; CDR3: CASSLAQFDPQYF; DNA: TGTGCCAGCAGCTTAGCCCAGTTCGATCCGCAGTATTTT
size: .; J: TRBJ1-2; D: .; V: TRBV7-2; CDR3: CASSYDGIYGYTF; DNA: TGTGCCAGCAGCTATGACGGGATCTATGGCTACACCTTC
size: .; J: TRBJ1-5; D: .; V: TRBV28; CDR3: CASSPLEGGQPQHF; DNA: TGTGCCAGCAGCCCGCTCGAGGGGGGACAGCCCCAGCATTTT
size: .; J: TRBJ2-7; D: .; V: TRBV7-9; CDR3: CASNSRGAESYEQYF; DNA: TGTGCCAGCAACTCACGTGGGGCAGAATCCTACGAGCAGTACTTC
size: .; J: TRBJ1-3; D: TRBD1; V: TRBV14; CDR3: CASSRGQGAGNTIYF; DNA: TGTGCCAGCAGCCGCGGACAGGGGGCTGGAAACACCATATATTTT
size: .; J: TRBJ2-5; D: TRBD1; V: TRBV2; CDR3: CASSPYTGGETQYF; DNA: TGTGCCAGCAGTCCATATACAGGGGGAGAGACCCAGTACTTC
size: .; J: TRBJ1-5; D: .; V: TRBV21-1; CDR3: CASSPPGEREEYHRDSNQPQHF; DNA: TGTGCCAGCAGCCCTCCCGGAGAGAGGGAGGAATACCACAGGGACAGCAATCAGCCCCAGCATTTT